One sample yielded the 9 T cell receptor beta chains listed below, sequenced in a study of blood T cell repertoires in COVID-19. Profiling relied on immunoSEQ multiplex PCR, and the TCRdb table lists in-frame clones only, not all of them. The sample shows under 350,000 clones, under 90% of them seen only once. Source material: peripheral blood. The origin of the receptors is a woman aged 30 to 39 with COVID-19, enrolled during active disease.

This rearrangement joins TRBV7-9 to TRBJ1-2, with D possibly matching TRBD1 (6 bases). The germline gives CDR1 SEHNR, CDR2 FQNEAQ (reference sequence). CDR3 length: 14 residues. Trimming pared 7 bases from V and 6 bases from J, leaving 18 bases between. DNA for the CDR3: TGTGCCAGCATCCCAGCCGAGGGGGTGAATGGCTACACCTTC. It is translated as CASIPAEGVNGYTF.

The genes are TRBV6-5 and TRBJ2-3; D might be TRBD2 (6 bases). The germline CDR1 and CDR2 sequences are MNHEY and SVGAGI. The CDR3 extends over 15 amino acids. With 2 bases removed from V and 4 bases from J, the gap between germline ends came to 13 bases. The CDR3 DNA is TGTGCCAGCAGTTACCGGAGGGTTGGTTCAGATACGCAGTATTTT. Amino acid sequence: CASSYRRVGSDTQYF.

This chain joins TRBV2 and TRBJ2-5; D uncertain. Germline-derived CDR1 and CDR2 are SNHLY and FYNNEI. Between the trimmed V and J ends, which lost 7 bases and 5 bases, there was a span of 5 bases. This CDR3 spans 10 amino acids. CDR3 coding DNA: TGTGCCAGCACCCGGGAGACCCAGTACTTC. It codes for CASTRETQYF.

The chain employs TRBV24-1 and TRBJ2-2; D is perhaps TRBD2 (5 bases). This CDR3 region has 16 residues. The V gene's germline CDR1 is KGHDR and CDR2 SFDVKD. Deletions cut 6 bases from V and 4 bases from J, with 17 bases between. The CDR3 sequence is CATSRGGLKVTGELFF. CDR3 sequence (DNA): TGTGCCACCAGTCGTGGTGGACTGAAAGTCACCGGGGAGCTGTTTTTT.

This chain links TRBV27 with TRBJ1-2; TRBD1 is a possible D gene (5 bases). Trimming cost V 5 bases and J 6 bases, with 13 bases left between them. The CDR3 consists of 13 residues. Germline CDR1 and CDR2: MNHEY and SMNVEV (reference sequence). CDR3 residues: CASSGAGRHGYTF. CDR3 coding DNA: TGTGCCAGCAGTGGTGCGGGACGTCATGGCTACACCTTC.

This chain joins TRBV2 and TRBJ2-2; the D gene is possibly TRBD2 (5 bases). The CDR3 extends over 15 amino acids. Per the germline V gene, CDR1 is SNHLY and CDR2 is FYNNEI. Trimming stripped 6 bases from V and 0 bases from J, with 11 bases between. CDR3 sequence: CASRVSGTNTGELFF. CDR3 DNA sequence: TGTGCCAGCAGAGTCTCCGGGACGAACACCGGGGAGCTGTTTTTT. The full variable domain, in which reference TRBV2 and TRBJ2-2 provide the parts outside the CDR3, is EPEVTQTPSHQVTQMGQEVILRCVPISNHLYFYWYRQILGQKVEFLVSFYNNEISEKSEIFDDQFSVERPDGSNFTLKIRSTKLEDSAMYFCASRVSGTNTGELFFGEGSRLTVL.

The V call is TRBV3-1 (or the pseudogene TRBV3-2), the J call TRBJ2-2; 7 bases align to TRBD1. Germline loops: CDR1 LGHDT, CDR2 YNNKEL (reference sequence). The CDR3 length is 16 residues. The V segment lost 4 bases and the J segment 1 base; nucleotides outside the gene matches: 6. The CDR3 bases are TGTGCCAGCAGCCCGAGGACAGGCTTGAACACCGGGGAGCTGTTTTTT. Residues: CASSPRTGLNTGELFF.

This clone showed up just once. The chain employs TRBV7-8 and TRBJ2-1, with 8 bases matching TRBD2. The ends lost 3 bases at V and 8 bases at J; junction bases unmatched: 9. The CDR3 covers 15 residues. CDR1 and CDR2 (germline): SGHVS, FQNEAQ. The CDR3 region is CASSLSGLVSDEQFF. The CDR3 bases are TGTGCCAGCAGCTTGTCGGGACTAGTATCAGATGAGCAGTTCTTC.

The chain links TRBV5-6 to TRBJ1-2, with 8 bases matching TRBD1. V was pared by 4 bases and J by 5 bases, with 10 bases of the junction left unmatched. Germline V lookup: CDR1 SGHDT, CDR2 YYEEEE. The CDR3 is 15 amino acids. CDR3 protein: CASSGDRGVGYGYTF. The CDR3 DNA reads as TGTGCCAGCAGCGGAGACAGGGGCGTGGGGTATGGCTACACCTTC.